This T cell receptor (beta chain) originates from a study of blood T cells in healthy people across ages. Across the whole study: About one barcoded beta molecule per two T cells was the capture yield of template switching.

Every participating donor contributed 8 to 10 milliliters of peripheral blood through a draw. Comment on this clonotype: Its matching antigen is unknown.

For the second PCR, which ran for about 7 to 11 cycles, a sample-barcoded 5' primer and a J-beta primer mix were used. TCRdb re-analysed the 5' RACE reads in MiXCR, keeping a single row per CDR3 protein. The sample carries roughly 2 million distinct CDR3 sequences, just under 50% recorded once. Regarding the study as a whole: Not knowing donor CMV status may have confounded expanded clonotype changes. Estimated diversity that came from one million T cells was considered an underestimate.

This CDR3 is 15 amino acids long. The sequence was collected from a woman aged 35 to 49 in good health. The sample was blood. The rearrangement uses TRBV12-3 or TRBV12-4 and TRBJ2-7; either TRBD1 or TRBD2 may fit D (5 bases each). The J call may be faulty, since TRBJ2-5 better matches the DNA end. The CDR3 is CASRQLVGDRETQYF. The CDR3 coding sequence is TGTGCCAGCAGACAACTAGTGGGGGACCGGGAGACCCAGTACTTC.